The 12 T cell receptor beta chains given below trace back to one sample, sequenced in a study of cytomegalovirus exposure and HLA in healthy donors. PCR primers comprised 60 Vbeta and 13 Jbeta primers. The method was immunoSEQ multiplex PCR; TCRdb's version includes in-frame clones alone and lacks a portion of them. The repertoire holds fewer than 90,000 clones, with 65% to 70% as singletons. Sequenced input: PBMCs. The receptors were sampled from a man in his forties in good health and CMV-seropositive.

V usage is TRBV29-1 and J usage is TRBJ2-7, with D tentatively TRBD1 (6 bases). This CDR3 region has 12 residues. Germline V gives CDR1 SQVTM, CDR2 ANQGSEA. V was shortened by 4 bases and J by 7 bases, with 14 bases between the two germline ends. The CDR3 spells CSVGGQGREQYF. The CDR3 region has the DNA TGCAGCGTTGGGGGGCAGGGAAGAGAGCAGTACTTC.

This clone was recorded a few times. The CDR3 loop reads CASLKTSGRPYEQYF. The CDR3 bases are TGTGCCAGCTTAAAGACGAGCGGGCGGCCCTACGAGCAGTACTTC. The V and J genes are TRBV6-1 and TRBJ2-7, with D possibly matching TRBD2 (6 bases). V dropped 8 bases and J dropped 2 bases, with 19 bases sitting between them. CDR1 MNHNS and CDR2 SASEGT come from the germline V gene. The CDR3 is 15 amino acids.

The CDR3 loop is CASSYTETGYGYTF. CDR3 coding DNA: TGTGCCAGCAGTTACACGGAGACAGGTTATGGCTACACCTTC. This sequence joins TRBV6-5 and TRBJ1-2, with D perhaps matching TRBD1 (6 bases). V was clipped by 2 bases and J by 5 bases, with 12 bases between them. CDR3 size: 14 residues. Germline loops: CDR1 MNHEY, CDR2 SVGAGI.

This chain joins TRBV4-3 and TRBJ1-2, with unresolved D. Per germline, CDR1 LGHNA and CDR2 YSLEER. This CDR3 is 15 amino acids long. V lost 3 bases and J 3 bases, leaving 14 bases between the germline ends. CDR3 sequence reads: CASSHDRTGDYGYTF. The CDR3 DNA reads as TGCGCCAGCAGCCATGACCGCACGGGAGACTATGGCTACACCTTC.

The chain carries TRBV30 and TRBJ1-1, with 7 positions matching TRBD1. Unmatched junction bases numbered 4, after V lost 0 bases and J lost 0 bases. CDR1 is GTSNPN, CDR2 SVGIG, per germline (reference sequence). The CDR3 length is 15 residues. The CDR3 region is CAWSVRGTVNTEAFF. In nucleotides, the CDR3 is TGTGCCTGGAGTGTACGCGGGACAGTGAACACTGAAGCTTTCTTT.

The sample holds one count of this clone. The rearrangement links TRBV11-2 to TRBJ1-1; 8 bases map to TRBD1. The CDR3 runs 13 residues. Trimming at V came to 4 bases and at J to 7 bases, leaving 5 bases not matched to a gene. Germline V gene lookup returns CDR1 SGHAT and CDR2 FQNNGV. CDR3 loop: CASSSRTGSEAFF. The CDR3 coding sequence is TGTGCCAGCAGCTCTCGGACAGGGAGTGAAGCTTTCTTT.

The CDR3 loop reads CASSSGLALATSYNEQFF. The CDR3 nucleotides are TGTGCCAGCAGCTCCGGACTAGCGCTTGCAACCTCCTACAATGAGCAGTTCTTC. This rearrangement joins TRBV7-6 to TRBJ2-1; 9 bases fit TRBD2. The V gene end was trimmed by 4 bases and the J gene end by 0 bases; junction bases not matched to a gene: 10. Germline assignment: CDR1 SGHVS and CDR2 FNYEAQ. The CDR3 has 18 residues. Based on the CDR3 plus reference TRBV7-6 and TRBJ2-1, the full variable domain is GAGVSQSPRYKVTKRGQDVALRCDPISGHVSLYWYRQALGQGPEFLTYFNYEAQQDKSGLPNDRFSAERPEGSISTLTIQRTEQRDSAMYRCASSSGLALATSYNEQFFGPGTRLTVL.

This clone has more than one count but fewer than ten. This chain connects TRBV5-1 to TRBJ2-1; D perhaps matches TRBD1 (6 bases). The CDR3 runs 15 residues. The V gene's germline CDR1 is SGHRS and CDR2 YFSETQ. V was pared by 4 bases and J by 3 bases, with 14 bases between. Here the CDR3 DNA reads TGCGCCAGCAGCCCAGACAGGCCCGACTACAATGAGCAGTTCTTC. The encoded protein is CASSPDRPDYNEQFF. The complete variable domain, with remaining parts taken from reference TRBV5-1 and TRBJ2-1, reads KAGVTQTPRYLIKTRGQQVTLSCSPISGHRSVSWYQQTPGQGLQFLFEYFSETQRNKGNFPGRFSGRQFSNSRSEMNVSTLELGDSALYLCASSPDRPDYNEQFFGPGTRLTVL.

The chain carries TRBV13 and TRBJ2-1, with TRBD2 identical over 8 bases. J lost 5 bases, V lost 6 bases, and 9 bases had no gene match. In germline, CDR1 is PRHDT, CDR2 FYEKMQ (reference sequence). The CDR3 length is 15 residues. DNA of the CDR3: TGTGCCAGCAGATTACGGGGGGGCCTCGACAATGAGCAGTTCTTC. Amino acid sequence: CASRLRGGLDNEQFF.

In its sample, this clone was seen once. The chain has TRBV2 and TRBJ2-3; 10 bases agree with TRBD1. In germline, CDR1 is SNHLY, CDR2 FYNNEI. The CDR3 is made up of 16 amino acids. V gave up 6 bases and J gave up 5 bases; unmatched junction bases: 11. The CDR3 DNA reads TGTGCCAGCAGACCCGGGACAGGGGCTTCCCTAGATACGCAGTATTTT. It codes for CASRPGTGASLDTQYF.

This clone was found a few times. The chain uses TRBV11-2 and TRBJ1-2, with TRBD1 matching over 7 bases. Germline values: CDR1 SGHAT, CDR2 FQNNGV. The ends lost 5 bases at V and 5 bases at J; junction bases unmatched: 5. The CDR3 is 13 amino acids. The CDR3 sequence is CASSRDSRYGYTF. The CDR3 DNA reads as TGTGCCAGCAGCCGGGACAGCCGATATGGCTACACCTTC.

This chain links TRBV5-6 with TRBJ2-3, with TRBD2 matching over 7 bases. J gave up 3 bases and V 4 bases, and 5 bases lay outside the gene matches. The CDR3 sequence is 14 residues long. CDR1 SGHDT and CDR2 YYEEEE come from the germline V gene. The CDR3 loop reads CASSLSGRTDTQYF. The CDR3 bases are TGTGCCAGCAGCCTTAGCGGGCGAACAGATACGCAGTATTTT.